This TCR beta chain was documented in a study of blood T cell repertoires in COVID-19. At the level of the study: T cells, B-cell-depleted T cells, or PBMCs provided the cDNA or gDNA that served as material.

Seattle patient enrollment occurred during active infection, with longitudinal follow-up thereafter. Methods used by the authors: For nucleated cells, counts were estimated from reference gene primer amplification. Profiled with immunoSEQ multiplex PCR; TCRdb holds only in-frame clones, not every one. From that table come the V and J calls and clone size; the DNA was used to work out D and trimming. The sample contains fewer than 650,000 clones, about 88% of which appear only once. The CDR3 loop spans 15 amino acids. V was shortened by 4 bases and J by 6 bases, with 14 bases between the two germline ends. Germline CDR1 reads SGDLS; CDR2 reads YYNGEE.

The chain is built from TRBV9 and TRBJ1-6; no clear D. Sequencing used peripheral blood. This receptor was taken from a woman between 50 and 59 years old with COVID-19, enrolled during active disease. The CDR3 region is CASSPHTEGNSPLHF. The CDR3 DNA reads as TGTGCCAGCAGCCCCCACACCGAGGGTAATTCACCCCTCCACTTT.